This T cell receptor (beta chain) was recorded in a study of T cells in tumors after PD-1 blockade. Turning to the study itself: Excluded were patients with checkpoint blockade, immunosuppressants, or radiotherapy or other anti-cancer therapy within 4 weeks.

Germline CDR1 reads DFQATT; CDR2 reads SNEGSKA (reference sequence). The CDR3 is 11 amino acids. V gave up 6 bases and J gave up 9 bases, with 12 bases separating them. Here immunoSEQ multiplex PCR was the method, and the copy in TCRdb shows in-frame clones only, minus some. The data show over 12,000 clones, about four fifths seen once. The sequence was obtained from a human donor with basal cell carcinoma. The sample was PBMCs, taken after anti-PD-1 treatment. The gene calls are TRBV20-1 and TRBJ2-1, with a possible D match to TRBD2 (5 bases). This CDR3 reads CSALYRGEQFF. The CDR3 region has the DNA TGCAGTGCACTATACCGGGGTGAGCAGTTCTTC.